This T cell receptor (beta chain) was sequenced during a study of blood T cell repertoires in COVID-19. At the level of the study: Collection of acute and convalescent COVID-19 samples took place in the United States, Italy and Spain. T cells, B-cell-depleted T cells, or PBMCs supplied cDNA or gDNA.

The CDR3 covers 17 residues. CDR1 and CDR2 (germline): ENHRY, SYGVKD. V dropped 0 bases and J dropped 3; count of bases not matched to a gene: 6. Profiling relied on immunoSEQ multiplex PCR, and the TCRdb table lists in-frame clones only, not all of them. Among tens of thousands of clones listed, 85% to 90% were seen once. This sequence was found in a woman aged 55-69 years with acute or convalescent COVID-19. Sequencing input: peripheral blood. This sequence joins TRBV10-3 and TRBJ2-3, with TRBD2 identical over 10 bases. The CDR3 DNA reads TGTGCCATCAGTGAGTCGGGGTTAGCGGGAGGAACAGATACGCAGTATTTT. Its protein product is CAISESGLAGGTDTQYF.